Presented here are 30 T cell receptor beta chains from one specimen sequenced in a study of T cells in Graves' hyperthyroidism and ophthalmopathy. Amplification targeted TCR beta CDR3 regions from RNA transcripts. HTBI primers drove first-round RT-PCR of the TCR CDR3. MiXCR, run by TCRdb on the multiplex PCR reads, gives a single entry per CDR3 protein. The sample contains approximately 510,000 distinct CDR3 sequences, more than 20% of which appear only once. The specimen was blood. All receptors come from a man aged 18 to 29 with Graves' hyperthyroidism.

The chain recombines TRBV6-1 with TRBJ2-5; D might be TRBD2 (5 bases). This CDR3 contains 12 residues. Germline V gene data show CDR1 as MNHNS and CDR2 as SASEGT. Trimming cost V 1 base and J 9 bases, with 9 bases left between them. The CDR3 reads CASSEVNGAQYF. In nucleotides, the CDR3 is TGTGCCAGCAGTGAAGTCAACGGGGCCCAGTACTTC.

This clonotype has a count of ten or more. The V call is TRBV6-5, the J call TRBJ2-5; D might be TRBD2 (5 bases). Germline-derived CDR1 and CDR2 are MNHEY and SVGAGI. V was pared by 2 bases and J by 0 bases, with 7 bases between. The CDR3 has 14 residues. CDR3 DNA: TGTGCCAGCAGTTACACCGGGGACCAAGAGACCCAGTACTTC. It translates to CASSYTGDQETQYF.

The CDR3 nucleotides are TGCAGCGTTGTTTGGTTAACTAGCGGGGATAACGAGCAGTACTTC. Amino acids: CSVVWLTSGDNEQYF. The rearrangement links TRBV29-1 to TRBJ2-7; 10 positions match TRBD2. Germline V gene lookup returns CDR1 SQVTM and CDR2 ANQGSEA. The V and J ends lost 4 bases and 5 bases, in that order; junction bases with no gene match: 11. The CDR3 has 15 amino acids.

This clonotype was seen many times. CDR3 nucleotides: TGTGCCAGCTCGCCCAGTCTCTCTGGAAACACCATATATTTT. Protein product: CASSPSLSGNTIYF. The chain combines TRBV28 with TRBJ1-3; D not certain. Germline V gives CDR1 MDHEN, CDR2 SYDVKM. The V gene lost 8 bases and the J gene lost 0 bases, with 11 bases spanning the gap. There are 14 residues in the CDR3. The full variable domain, its missing parts supplied by reference TRBV28 and TRBJ1-3, is DVKVTQSSRYLVKRTGEKVFLECVQDMDHENMFWYRQDPGLGLRLIYFSYDVKMKEKGDIPEGYSVSREKKERFSLILESASTNQTSMYLCASSPSLSGNTIYFGEGSWLTVV.

The chain employs TRBV9 and TRBJ2-7; 8 bases agree with TRBD2. V dropped 4 bases and J dropped 3; count of bases not matched to a gene: 3. The CDR3 runs to 13 residues. Germline V gene sequence: CDR1 SGDLS, CDR2 YYNGEE. The CDR3 spells CASSQGLVYEQYF. The CDR3 bases are TGTGCCAGCAGCCAGGGACTAGTCTACGAGCAGTACTTC.

V gene TRBV30 combines with J gene TRBJ2-6; D call uncertain. V was trimmed by 5 bases and J by 4 bases, leaving 6 bases between them. The germline V gene encodes CDR1 GTSNPN and CDR2 SVGIG (reference sequence). The CDR3 runs 12 residues. CDR3 amino acids: CAWAIGANVLTF. CDR3 DNA: TGTGCCTGGGCTATCGGGGCCAACGTCCTGACTTTC.

The sample holds a few counts of this clonotype. The genes are TRBV28 and TRBJ2-7; possible D gene TRBD1, 5 bases. In germline, CDR1 is MDHEN, CDR2 SYDVKM. The V end was cut by 6 bases, the J end by 6 bases, with 12 bases between. This CDR3 contains 12 residues. The CDR3 here is CASRLLGAEQYF. The CDR3 region has the DNA TGTGCCAGCAGACTTCTAGGGGCCGAGCAGTACTTC.

This clonotype came up many times. The chain employs TRBV13 and TRBJ2-2; D call uncertain. The CDR3 covers 14 residues. Germline V gene sequence: CDR1 PRHDT, CDR2 FYEKMQ (reference sequence). The V and J ends lost 4 bases and 1 base respectively, with 7 bases between them. The CDR3 here is CASSSQRNTGELFF. For the CDR3, the DNA is TGTGCCAGCAGCTCACAGCGGAACACCGGGGAGCTGTTTTTT.

This clonotype appeared many times. CDR3: CASGLVLDSVVWTEAFF. CDR3 sequence (DNA): TGTGCTAGTGGTTTGGTACTTGATTCGGTGGTGTGGACTGAAGCTTTCTTT. The V call is TRBV12-5, the J call TRBJ1-1; D call uncertain. Trimming took off 0 bases at V and 5 bases at J, with 19 bases between the two ends. The V gene's germline CDR1 is LGHNT and CDR2 FRNRAP. The CDR3 has 17 amino acids.

The sample holds many counts of this clonotype. The chain carries TRBV20-1 and TRBJ2-7; TRBD1 might be the D (6 bases). The CDR3 sequence is 13 residues long. Germline-derived CDR1 and CDR2 are DFQATT and SNEGSKA (reference sequence). Trimming pared 5 bases from V and 2 bases from J, leaving 13 bases between. Written as DNA, the CDR3 is TGCAGTGCTCGGTTTAGGGGGACCTACGAGCAGTACTTC. The encoded protein is CSARFRGTYEQYF.

This clonotype was detected ten times or more. V and J are TRBV6-4 and TRBJ1-1; D is unclear. The germline gives CDR1 MRHNA, CDR2 SNTAGT. This CDR3 has 18 residues. The V gene lost 8 bases and the J gene lost 0 bases, with 25 bases spanning the gap. CDR3 sequence (DNA): TGTGCCAGCGCCGGGTCAGGTCGTGGGCAGACCTTGAACACTGAAGCTTTCTTT. It codes for CASAGSGRGQTLNTEAFF.

This clonotype was recorded at least ten times. The chain links TRBV20-1 to TRBJ2-7; the D gene could be TRBD1 or TRBD2 (5 bases each). In germline, CDR1 is DFQATT, CDR2 SNEGSKA (reference sequence). V lost 1 base to trimming and J lost 3 bases, with 13 bases between them. This CDR3 is 14 amino acids long. The CDR3 DNA sequence: TGCAGTGCTAGAGCTCGGGACGGAGGCTACGAGCAGTACTTC. This translates into CSARARDGGYEQYF.

V and J are TRBV28 and TRBJ1-5; no clear D gene. The CDR3 is 14 residues long. Germline V gene sequence: CDR1 MDHEN, CDR2 SYDVKM. V was trimmed by 1 base and J by 9 bases, leaving 13 bases between them. As DNA, the CDR3 is TGTGCCAGCAGTTTATTTTCCCGTAAGGGGCCCCAGCATTTT. Residues: CASSLFSRKGPQHF.

This clonotype was recorded many times. CDR3 region: CSARDRGRPEETQYF. In DNA, the CDR3 is TGCAGTGCTAGGGACAGGGGGCGGCCCGAAGAGACCCAGTACTTC. The V gene is TRBV20-1, the J gene TRBJ2-5; TRBD1 matches at 11 bases. The CDR3 consists of 15 residues. Trimming took 3 bases from V and 3 from J; bases not matched to a gene: 6. CDR1 and CDR2 (germline): DFQATT, SNEGSKA (reference sequence).

This clonotype showed up many times. The rearrangement uses TRBV9 and TRBJ1-1, with unresolved D. The CDR3 has 14 amino acids. V was cut by 7 bases and J by 1 base, with 14 bases left in between. The germline V gene encodes CDR1 SGDLS and CDR2 YYNGEE. CDR3 in amino acids: CASARGAPNTEAFF. The CDR3 nucleotides are TGTGCCAGCGCACGAGGAGCCCCGAACACTGAAGCTTTCTTT.

At least ten counts were recorded for this clonotype. V usage is TRBV13 and J usage is TRBJ2-7; 12 nucleotides line up with TRBD2. The CDR3 sequence is 16 residues long. Trimming removed 5 bases from V and 2 bases from J; junction bases left unmatched: 7. Germline values: CDR1 PRHDT, CDR2 FYEKMQ (reference sequence). CDR3 sequence reads: CASSVPTSGGTYEQYF. The CDR3 coding sequence is TGTGCCAGCAGCGTTCCGACTAGCGGGGGCACCTACGAGCAGTACTTC. The full variable domain, rest sourced from reference TRBV13 and TRBJ2-7, is AAGVIQSPRHLIKEKRETATLKCYPIPRHDTVYWYQQGPGQDPQFLISFYEKMQSDKGSIPDRFSAQQFSDYHSELNMSSLELGDSALYFCASSVPTSGGTYEQYFGPGTRLTVT.

This clonotype was recorded many times. The chain links TRBV24-1 to TRBJ2-2; TRBD1 might be the D (6 bases). Germline assignment: CDR1 KGHDR and CDR2 SFDVKD. V was pared by 10 bases and J by 0 bases, with 11 bases between. The CDR3 loop spans 14 amino acids. This CDR3 is CATAGTPNTGELFF. The CDR3, as DNA: TGTGCCACAGCCGGGACACCGAACACCGGGGAGCTGTTTTTT.

This clonotype occurred many times. The chain is built from TRBV30 and TRBJ1-2, with a weak D call TRBD1 (5 bases). Germline V gene data show CDR1 as GTSNPN and CDR2 as SVGIG (reference sequence). The CDR3 spans 13 residues. Trimming took off 3 bases at V and 5 bases at J, with 13 bases between the two ends. The DNA for the CDR3 is TGTGCCTGGAGAAGGGGAACCTCATATGGCTACACCTTC. It translates to CAWRRGTSYGYTF.

This clonotype was seen many times. V usage is TRBV7-9 and J usage is TRBJ2-4; D could derive from TRBD1 or TRBD2 (5 bases each). The CDR3 consists of 17 residues. V was trimmed by 4 bases and J by 1 base, leaving 17 bases between them. Germline lookup yields CDR1 SEHNR and CDR2 FQNEAQ (reference sequence). The CDR3 loop reads CASSSGTLATAKNIQYF. Here the CDR3 DNA reads TGTGCCAGCAGCTCCGGGACCCTCGCCACTGCCAAAAACATTCAGTACTTC. The entire variable domain, with the rest obtained from reference TRBV7-9 and TRBJ2-4, is as follows: DTGVSQNPRHKITKRGQNVTFRCDPISEHNRLYWYRQTLGQGPEFLTYFQNEAQLEKSRLLSDRFSAERPKGSFSTLEIQRTEQGDSAMYLCASSSGTLATAKNIQYFGAGTRLSVL.

The sample holds many counts of this clonotype. This chain joins TRBV12-3 or TRBV12-4 and TRBJ1-2; D uncertain. The CDR3 runs to 15 residues. Trimming took off 8 bases at V and 3 bases at J, with 19 bases between the two ends. CDR3 nucleotides: TGTGCCAGCCTTCCTGGAGGTGTGCCCTACTATGGCTACACCTTC. Its protein is CASLPGGVPYYGYTF.

This rearrangement joins TRBV6-2 or TRBV6-3 to TRBJ2-7; 14 bases align to TRBD2. The CDR3 is 15 amino acids. The junction had 6 bases not matched to a gene; V was cut back by 7 bases and J by 4 bases. From germline, CDR1 is MNHEY and CDR2 SVGEGT. CDR3 residues: CASKAGLAGVYEQYF. CDR3 bases: TGTGCCAGCAAGGCGGGACTAGCGGGAGTTTACGAGCAGTACTTC.

This clonotype was counted ten times or more. The V call is TRBV5-1, the J call TRBJ1-2; D may be TRBD1 (6 bases). The CDR3 contains 15 residues. CDR1 is SGHRS and CDR2 is YFSETQ in the germline V gene. V lost 2 bases, J lost 3 bases, and 14 bases lay in between. The CDR3 nucleotides read TGCGCCAGCAGCTTTTTTGCAGGGGACGACTATGGCTACACCTTC. This encodes CASSFFAGDDYGYTF. The full variable domain, completed using reference TRBV5-1 and TRBJ1-2, is KAGVTQTPRYLIKTRGQQVTLSCSPISGHRSVSWYQQTPGQGLQFLFEYFSETQRNKGNFPGRFSGRQFSNSRSEMNVSTLELGDSALYLCASSFFAGDDYGYTFGSGTRLTVV.

This clonotype was seen many times. The chain recombines TRBV3-1 with TRBJ2-5, with D possibly TRBD1 on 6 matching bases. V dropped 1 base and J dropped 2 bases, with 11 bases sitting between them. The CDR3 length is 15 residues. CDR1 LGHDT and CDR2 YNNKEL come from the germline V gene (reference sequence). The DNA for the CDR3 is TGTGCCAGCAGCCAAGCCCGGACAGTACAAGAGACCCAGTACTTC. Its protein product is CASSQARTVQETQYF.

A few counts support this clonotype. The chain has TRBV12-3 or TRBV12-4 and TRBJ2-1; D is perhaps TRBD2 (6 bases). CDR3 length equals 14 residues. V lost 7 bases to trimming and J lost 6 bases, with 16 bases between them. The CDR3 here is CASNGRGTRNEQFF. CDR3 nucleotides: TGTGCCAGCAACGGTCGGGGGACTCGCAATGAGCAGTTCTTC.

The rearrangement uses TRBV19 and TRBJ1-1; D is possibly TRBD1 (6 bases). Trimming shortened V by 5 bases and J by 8 bases, and 12 bases separated the two germline ends. Germline V lookup: CDR1 LNHDA, CDR2 SQIVND (reference sequence). CDR3 size: 12 residues. The CDR3 sequence: CASSAYGTEAFF. Here the CDR3 DNA reads TGTGCCAGTAGTGCCTACGGGACAGAAGCTTTCTTT.

This clonotype was detected ten times or more. The chain joins TRBV6-1 to TRBJ2-7; unclear D gene. Deletions cut 7 bases from V and 7 bases from J, with 14 bases between. This CDR3 comprises 12 residues. The V gene's germline CDR1 is MNHNS and CDR2 SASEGT. The CDR3 DNA reads TGTGCCAGCAAGACCGCGGCTCTGGAGCAGTACTTC. It yields the protein CASKTAALEQYF.

The rearrangement links TRBV6-1 to TRBJ2-2; D gene uncertain. The V and J ends lost 10 bases and 1 base respectively, with 13 bases between them. The CDR3 is 14 residues long. Germline V gene data show CDR1 as MNHNS and CDR2 as SASEGT. CDR3 sequence reads: CAINLRQNTGELFF. Written as DNA, the CDR3 is TGTGCCATCAACCTTAGACAGAACACCGGGGAGCTGTTTTTT.

A single count supports this clonotype. This chain uses TRBV28 with TRBJ1-5; 9 nucleotides align to TRBD1. The CDR3 extends over 16 amino acids. CDR1 is MDHEN and CDR2 is SYDVKM in the germline V gene. J lost 3 bases, V lost 6 bases, and 9 bases had no gene match. CDR3 coding DNA: TGTGCCAGCAGCCCGTCCGGGACAGGGAACAATCAGCCCCAGCATTTT. It yields the protein CASSPSGTGNNQPQHF.

The chain carries TRBV5-8 and TRBJ2-3, with a possible D match to TRBD1 (5 bases). Germline values: CDR1 SGHTS, CDR2 YDEGEE. CDR3 size: 14 residues. The V and J ends lost 1 base and 2 bases respectively, with 8 bases between them. The CDR3 DNA is TGTGCCAGCAGCTTGAGGGGTACCACAGATACGCAGTATTTT. This gives the protein CASSLRGTTDTQYF.

This clonotype was detected ten times or more. DNA for the CDR3: TGTGCCAGCAAAAGGACGGATGAATTCTATGGCTACACCTTC. Protein sequence: CASKRTDEFYGYTF. The V call is TRBV12-3 or TRBV12-4, the J call TRBJ1-2; D not certain. The CDR3 loop spans 14 amino acids. V shed 7 bases and J shed 4 bases, with 16 bases lying between them.